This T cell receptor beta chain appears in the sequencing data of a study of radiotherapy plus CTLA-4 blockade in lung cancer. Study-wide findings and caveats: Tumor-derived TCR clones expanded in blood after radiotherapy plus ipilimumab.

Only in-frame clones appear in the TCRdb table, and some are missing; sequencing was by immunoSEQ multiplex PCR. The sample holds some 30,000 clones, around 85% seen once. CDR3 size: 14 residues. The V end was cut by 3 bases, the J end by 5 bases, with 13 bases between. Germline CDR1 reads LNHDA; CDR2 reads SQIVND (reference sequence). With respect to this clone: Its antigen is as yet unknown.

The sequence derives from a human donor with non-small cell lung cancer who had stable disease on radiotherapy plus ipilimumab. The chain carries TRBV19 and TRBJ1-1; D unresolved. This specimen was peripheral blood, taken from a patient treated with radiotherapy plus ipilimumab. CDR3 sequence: CASSITSRGTEAFF. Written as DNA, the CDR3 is TGTGCCAGTAGTATCACCAGCCGCGGAACTGAAGCTTTCTTT.